These 17 T cell receptor beta chains were sequenced from one sample in a study of low-dose radiotherapy and immunotherapy resistance in tumors. The sample's time point: before trial treatment. TRAV- and TRBV-specific primers primed first-strand cDNA, covering alpha and beta chains. TCRs were amplified for roughly 20 PCR cycles with a constant-region primer and V-primer adapter. TCRdb re-derived calls from the reads in MiXCR, one entry per CDR3 protein. The sample records about 39,000 distinct CDR3 sequences, 30% to 35% being singletons. The material was PBMCs, obtained before treatment. The receptors derive from a male donor with gallbladder cancer.

The chain joins TRBV11-2 to TRBJ1-6, with D tentatively TRBD1 (5 bases). V was shortened by 8 bases and J by 7 bases, with 15 bases between the two germline ends. This CDR3 comprises 14 residues. The germline V gene encodes CDR1 SGHAT and CDR2 FQNNGV. CDR3 region: CASGGELLNSPLHF. Here the CDR3 DNA reads TGTGCCAGCGGGGGGGAGCTATTAAATTCACCCCTCCACTTT. The variable domain in full, completed from reference TRBV11-2 and TRBJ1-6, reads EAGVAQSPRYKIIEKRQSVAFWCNPISGHATLYWYQQILGQGPKLLIQFQNNGVVDDSQLPKDRFSAERLKGVDSTLKIQPAKLEDSAVYLCASGGELLNSPLHFGNGTRLTVT.

There are many counts of this clonotype. The chain couples TRBV5-5 to TRBJ1-6; D perhaps matches TRBD1 (5 bases). Germline values: CDR1 SGHKS, CDR2 YYEKEE (reference sequence). This CDR3 is built from 13 residues. Between the trimmed V and J ends, which lost 2 bases and 9 bases, there was a span of 9 bases. The chain's CDR3 is CASSFQGGSPLHF. The CDR3 coding sequence is TGTGCCAGCAGCTTCCAGGGAGGTTCACCCCTCCACTTT.

This clonotype was recorded at least ten times. This chain links TRBV3-1 with TRBJ2-5; possible D gene TRBD1, 6 bases. V was shortened by 4 bases and J by 0 bases, with 9 bases between the two germline ends. Germline values: CDR1 LGHDT, CDR2 YNNKEL (reference sequence). The CDR3 loop spans 14 amino acids. CDR3 sequence: CASSPGQNQETQYF. DNA for the CDR3: TGTGCCAGCAGCCCCGGACAGAACCAAGAGACCCAGTACTTC.

CDR3 coding DNA: TGTGCCAGCAGCCAACAACTTTCTACGCAGTATTTT. Its protein product is CASSQQLSTQYF. V gene TRBV3-1 combines with J gene TRBJ2-3, with no clear D. Germline CDR1 and CDR2: LGHDT and YNNKEL (reference sequence). The CDR3 covers 12 residues. The V gene lost 2 bases and the J gene lost 8 bases, with 8 bases spanning the gap.

This clonotype was picked up many times. The chain uses TRBV3-1 and TRBJ2-7; D unclear. V dropped 2 bases and J dropped 2 bases, with 4 bases sitting between them. In germline, CDR1 is LGHDT, CDR2 YNNKEL (reference sequence). CDR3 length equals 12 residues. As DNA, the CDR3 is TGTGCCAGCAGCCAACGGACCTACGAGCAGTACTTC. Encoded protein: CASSQRTYEQYF.

Worth noting for this clonotype: A junction end diverges from the germline sequence, so it may reflect a read error. The chain recombines TRBV2 with TRBJ1-2, with D unresolved. The CDR3 loop spans 13 amino acids. Germline CDR1 reads SNHLY; CDR2 reads FYNNEI. CDR3 sequence (DNA): TGTGCCTGCAGCTCCGGGATTCTCTATGGCTACACCTTC. This encodes CACSSGILYGYTF.

As concerns this clonotype: This likely traces to a read error, being one base from a far larger clone. The chain joins TRBV5-1 to TRBJ2-1, with D possibly being TRBD1 or TRBD2 (5 bases each). V was pared by 0 bases and J by 10 bases, with 11 bases between. CDR3 length equals 13 residues. The germline gives CDR1 SGHRS, CDR2 YFSETQ. The CDR3 DNA reads TGCGCCAGCAGCTTGGAAGGGACCGGCGAGCAGTTCTTC. This codes for CASSLEGTGEQFF. The variable domain in full, completed from reference TRBV5-1 and TRBJ2-1, reads KAGVTQTPRYLIKTRGQQVTLSCSPISGHRSVSWYQQTPGQGLQFLFEYFSETQRNKGNFPGRFSGRQFSNSRSEMNVSTLELGDSALYLCASSLEGTGEQFFGPGTRLTVL.

About this clonotype: With a far larger clone one base away, a read error is the likely cause. The gene calls are TRBV7-3 and TRBJ2-7, with TRBD2 identical over 15 bases. V lost 3 bases, J lost 7 bases, and 13 bases stayed unmatched. CDR1 is SGHTA and CDR2 is FQGTGA in the germline V gene. The CDR3 totals 18 residues. The CDR3 DNA reads as TGTGCCAGCAGCTTCGGGACTAGCGGGAGGAGGTTGGGCAATGAGCAGTACTTC. Translating gives CASSFGTSGRRLGNEQYF.

The gene calls are TRBV28 and TRBJ2-3; the match to TRBD2 covers 9 bases. The CDR3 is 16 residues long. Looked up from germline, CDR1 is MDHEN and CDR2 is SYDVKM. Trimming removed 3 bases from V and 1 base from J; junction bases left unmatched: 5. CDR3 loop: CASSLGGGRGTDTQYF. CDR3 sequence (DNA): TGTGCCAGCAGTTTGGGTGGCGGGAGGGGCACAGATACGCAGTATTTT.

In its sample, this clonotype ranks as medium-sized. The CDR3 bases are TGTGCCAGCAGTTTAGGGACAGGGAATCAGCCCCAGCATTTT. This sequence encodes CASSLGTGNQPQHF. The rearrangement links TRBV28 to TRBJ1-5; 9 nucleotides match TRBD1. V dropped 2 bases and J dropped 4; count of bases not matched to a gene: 0. The CDR3 totals 14 residues. Germline CDR1 reads MDHEN; CDR2 reads SYDVKM.

The chain combines TRBV12-3 or TRBV12-4 with TRBJ2-3; 7 bases are shared with TRBD1. The V segment lost 9 bases and the J segment 3 bases; nucleotides outside the gene matches: 6. This CDR3 region has 13 residues. The CDR3 DNA reads TGTGCCAGTAGGACAGGTGTTACAGATACGCAGTATTTT. Protein sequence: CASRTGVTDTQYF.

This clonotype has ten or more counts. The genes are TRBV29-1 and TRBJ1-2; D not resolved. V was trimmed by 8 bases and J by 4 bases, leaving 14 bases between them. The length of the CDR3 is 12 residues. Germline-derived CDR1 and CDR2 are SQVTM and ANQGSEA. The CDR3 DNA is TGCAGCTTTCGGACGGAATTCTATGGCTACACCTTC. Translated: CSFRTEFYGYTF.

As to this clonotype: Since a far larger clone is one base different, this is likely a read error. The chain links TRBV9 to TRBJ2-7, with D unresolved. V gave up 0 bases and J gave up 7 bases, with 17 bases separating them. The CDR3 extends over 15 amino acids. CDR1 and CDR2 (germline): SGDLS, YYNGEE. CDR3 nucleotides: TGTGCCAGCAGCGTAGAGGTCTTGGGTTACAATGAGCAGTACTTC. This codes for CASSVEVLGYNEQYF.

In this sample, this clonotype turned up a few times. A single base is all that separates this from a far larger clone, so a read error is likely. This chain joins TRBV28 and TRBJ2-1, with 10 bases fitting TRBD2. The CDR3 has 15 residues. From germline, CDR1 is MDHEN and CDR2 SYDVKM. The junction had 12 bases not matched to a gene; V was cut back by 6 bases and J by 10 bases. In DNA form, the CDR3 reads TGTGCCAGCAGGACTAGCGGGCCCAGCTCCTACGAGCAGTTCTTC. It yields the protein CASRTSGPSSYEQFF.

This clonotype came up a few times. J is TRBJ2-5 and V is TRBV7-2, with a weak D call TRBD2 (6 bases). The CDR3 loop spans 14 amino acids. Germline V CDR1 and CDR2: SGHTA, FQGNSA. Trimming shortened V by 2 bases and J by 4 bases, and 11 bases separated the two germline ends. In DNA, the CDR3 is TGTGCCAGCAGCTTAATGGCTAGCGTAGAGACCCAGTACTTC. It specifies CASSLMASVETQYF.

For this clonotype: A much more abundant neighbour one base away suggests this may be a read error. The chain combines TRBV7-9 with TRBJ1-4; unclear D gene. The germline V gene has CDR1 SEHNR and CDR2 FQNEAQ (reference sequence). The CDR3 length is 16 residues. The CDR3 sequence: CASSLASGFSNEKLVF. The DNA for the CDR3 is TGTGCCAGCAGCTTAGCCTCGGGATTTTCTAATGAAAAACTGGTTTTT. The full variable domain, rest sourced from reference TRBV7-9 and TRBJ1-4, is DTGVSQNPRHKITKRGQNVTFRCDPISEHNRLYWYRQTLGQGPEFLTYFQNEAQLEKSRLLSDRFSAERPKGSFSTLEIQRTEQGDSAMYLCASSLASGFSNEKLVFGSGTQLSVL.

The CDR3 coding sequence is TGCAGTGCTAGAGACTGGAGCACAGATACGCAGTATTTT. It specifies CSARDWSTDTQYF. V gene TRBV20-1 combines with J gene TRBJ2-3, with no clear D. From germline, CDR1 is DFQATT and CDR2 SNEGSKA (reference sequence). Trimming removed 0 bases at V and 0 bases at J, with 4 bases between. This CDR3 is built from 13 residues.